Below are 7 T cell receptor beta chains sequenced from a single sample in a study of immune characterization of retroperitoneal liposarcoma. TCRdb recomputed calls from the PCR reads with MiXCR, one row per CDR3 protein. The table records approximately 10,000 distinct CDR3 sequences, more than 35% of them present only once. The sequenced sample consisted of tumor tissue. The receptors were gathered from a female donor with retroperitoneal liposarcoma.

The chain carries TRBV6-1 and TRBJ2-7; 10 nucleotides line up with TRBD1. Germline V CDR1 and CDR2: MNHNS, SASEGT. V dropped 6 bases and J dropped 9; count of bases not matched to a gene: 8. The length of the CDR3 is 13 residues. CDR3 loop: CASSLRDRGRQYF. The DNA for the CDR3 is TGTGCCAGCAGCCTCCGGGACAGGGGCAGGCAGTACTTC.

This clonotype was found a few times. This chain connects TRBV6-1 to TRBJ2-1; 11 bases fit TRBD2. Germline V CDR1 and CDR2: MNHNS, SASEGT. The CDR3 is made up of 14 amino acids. J lost 3 bases, V lost 7 bases, and 2 bases had no gene match. The CDR3 here is CASTGTSGYNEQFF. For the CDR3, the DNA is TGTGCCAGCACCGGGACTAGCGGCTACAATGAGCAGTTCTTC.

The chain has TRBV6-4 and TRBJ2-1, with 9 positions matching TRBD2. This CDR3 contains 16 residues. In germline, CDR1 is MRHNA, CDR2 SNTAGT. V shed 4 bases and J 2 bases; nucleotides not matched to a gene: 6. In DNA form, the CDR3 reads TGTGCCAGCAGTGGAGCTAGCGGGGAGGCCTACAATGAGCAGTTCTTC. Translation: CASSGASGEAYNEQFF.

The rearrangement joins TRBV27 to TRBJ2-5; 14 bases align to TRBD2. The V and J ends lost 5 bases and 1 base, in that order; junction bases with no gene match: 15. The germline gives CDR1 MNHEY, CDR2 SMNVEV (reference sequence). This CDR3 spans 20 amino acids. CDR3 bases: TGTGCCAGCAGTATTATACCACCGGGACTAGCGGGAGATACCCAAGAGACCCAGTACTTC. Amino acid sequence: CASSIIPPGLAGDTQETQYF.

This clonotype ranks as large. This rearrangement joins TRBV10-1 to TRBJ2-1; maybe TRBD1 (5 bases). Near its end, the DNA agrees better with TRBJ2-7, so the J call may be wrong. The germline CDR1 and CDR2 sequences are WNHNN and SYGVQD (reference sequence). CDR3 length equals 13 residues. The CDR3 DNA sequence: TGCGCCAGCAGTGAGGGACACTCCTACGAGCAGTACTTC. It codes for CASSEGHSYEQYF.

CDR3 nucleotides: TGTGCCAGCAGCTTAAGTCGCAGGGTGACCGTTTTGGTTAGTGAGACCCAGTTCTTC. Protein sequence: CASSLSRRVTVLVSETQFF. This chain connects TRBV7-8 to TRBJ2-1, with a tentative D call TRBD1 (5 bases). This CDR3 is 19 amino acids long. The ends were cut back, 2 bases at V and 13 bases at J, with 33 bases in the middle. Germline CDR1 SGHVS, CDR2 FQNEAQ.

This rearrangement joins TRBV11-2 to TRBJ2-5; 8 bases fit TRBD2. Per the germline V gene, CDR1 is SGHAT and CDR2 is FQNNGV. This CDR3 is 18 amino acids long. V dropped 3 bases and J dropped 11; count of bases not matched to a gene: 23. CDR3 DNA: TGTGCCAGCAGCTTTCCAGGTTTCGGGAGGGAAGGTCAGAATGAGCAGTACTTC. This codes for CASSFPGFGREGQNEQYF.